This T cell receptor (beta chain) was observed in a study of T cell responses to AZD1222 COVID-19 vaccine. Concerning this clone itself: Its antigen is not known.

Points from the study as a whole: Within unmutated variant regions lay the reported targets of nearly half of spike-specific TCRs. Spike regions recognized by vaccine-associated CD4 TCRs spanned the protein, led by 160-218 and 743-854.

TCRdb's table, derived via immunoSEQ multiplex PCR, lists solely in-frame clones and lacks some. The sample shows roughly 100,000 clones, more than 75% of them seen only once. The CDR3 has 14 amino acids. Germline-derived CDR1 and CDR2 are SGHAT and FQNNGV. Trimming took off 4 bases at V and 6 bases at J, with 16 bases between the two ends. V usage is TRBV11-2 and J usage is TRBJ2-7; D remains ambiguous. The specimen comprised peripheral blood, sampled 28 days after the second dose of the MenACWY control vaccine. The sequence was collected from an adult who received the MenACWY meningococcal vaccine as a control. CDR3 nucleotide sequence: TGTGCCAGCAGCTCCACCAGGTCTACCGCCGAGCAGTACTTC. Translated, it gives CASSSTRSTAEQYF.